The sequence of this T cell receptor (beta chain) was determined in a study of response to subunit inactivated influenza vaccine (dated by TCRdb to about 2018). About the study as a whole: Deep quantitative profiling of the T cell receptor repertoire was used in the study to follow responses to a trivalent subunit inactivated influenza vaccine.

Results and caveats for the whole study, not just this receptor: The authors suggested that each seasonal influenza vaccination may recruit only a limited number of new T cells.

From V the trimming removes 1 base and from J it removes 8 bases, while the gene matches leave 7 bases of the junction unaccounted for. The germline V gene encodes CDR1 SGHRS and CDR2 YFSETQ. The CDR3 contains 15 residues, cysteine and phenylalanine counted. CDR3 DNA only is kept here, 45 bases in frame from base 1. The library was made by RT-PCR. For sequencing, an Illumina HiSeq 2500 was employed. TCRdb passed the public sequencing reads through fastp at Q25 and MiXCR, retaining productive beta sequences. Rows are combined by CDR3 protein, so each entry shows the most common genes and DNA. Here the sample has about 170,000 distinct CDR3 sequences; 9.5% to 12% occur a single time. The top ten hold around 33% of the sample. This clonotype was recorded at least ten times. Its antigen is not yet known. Base qualities are missing; no much larger clone stands one base away.

The input for sequencing was CD8+ T cells sorted from PBMCs, taken less than 30 months after vaccination. The sequence was collected from a man in his fifties or sixties who received an inactivated influenza vaccine. Donor details come from another sample of the same person, matched by shared clones. This sequence uses TRBV5-1 and TRBJ2-1; TRBD2 fits 9 bases in the junction. CDR3 loop: CASSLLSSGEDEQFF. The nucleotides are TGCGCCAGCAGCTTGTTGTCTAGCGGGGAGGATGAGCAGTTCTTC.